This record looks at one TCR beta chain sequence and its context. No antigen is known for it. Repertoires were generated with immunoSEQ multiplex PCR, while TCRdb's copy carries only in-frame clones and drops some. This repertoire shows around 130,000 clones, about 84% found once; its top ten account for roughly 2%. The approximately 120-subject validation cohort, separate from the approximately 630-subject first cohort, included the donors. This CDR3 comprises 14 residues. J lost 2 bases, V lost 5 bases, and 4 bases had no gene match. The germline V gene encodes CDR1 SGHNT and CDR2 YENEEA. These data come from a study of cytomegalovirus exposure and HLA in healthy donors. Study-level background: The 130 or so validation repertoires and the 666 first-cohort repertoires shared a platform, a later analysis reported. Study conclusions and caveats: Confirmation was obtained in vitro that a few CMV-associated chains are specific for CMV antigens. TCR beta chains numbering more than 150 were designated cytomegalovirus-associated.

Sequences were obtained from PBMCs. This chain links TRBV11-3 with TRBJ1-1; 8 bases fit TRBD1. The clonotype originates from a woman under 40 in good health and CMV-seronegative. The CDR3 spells CASSLDRGNTEAFF. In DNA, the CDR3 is TGTGCCAGCAGCCTCGACAGGGGCAACACTGAAGCTTTCTTT.